Listed below are T cell receptor beta chains from one sample, sequenced in a study of T cell responses to AZD1222 COVID-19 vaccine. The table came from immunoSEQ multiplex PCR; TCRdb's copy has only in-frame clones and leaves some out. The repertoire holds fewer than 130,000 clones, with 85% to 90% as singletons. Material: peripheral blood, obtained 28 days after the second AZD1222 dose. These TCRs come from an adult who received the AZD1222 COVID-19 vaccine. The CDR3 runs from the conserved cysteine through the conserved F or W. D genes are given only for firm matches. Clone size is shown for a subset of rows, as once, few, many or a class of expanded clone.

j_call | clone_size | d_call | v_call | cdr3_nt | cdr3_aa
TRBJ1-1 | NA | TRBD1 | TRBV6-5 | TGTGCCAGCAGTTACGAAGGGGGCTGGAGCACTGAAGCTTTCTTT | CASSYEGGWSTEAFF
TRBJ1-1 | NA | TRBD1 | TRBV18 | TGTGCCAGCTCGCCCGGACAGGGGAACACTGAAGCTTTCTTT | CASSPGQGNTEAFF
TRBJ1-5 | NA | NA | TRBV10-3 | TGTGCCAGCGTGGCGGAAAGGAGCAATCAGCCCCAGCATTTT | CASVAERSNQPQHF
TRBJ2-3 | NA | NA | TRBV10-1 | TGCGCCAGCAGCAAATCGGGTGTCTCGGCAGATACGCAGTATTTT | CASSKSGVSADTQYF
TRBJ1-1 | NA | NA | TRBV15 | TGTGCCACCAGCAGAGATGTAGGGTCCACTGAAGCTTTCTTT | CATSRDVGSTEAFF
TRBJ1-1 | NA | NA | TRBV23-1 | TGCGCCAGCAGTCGAAGGGCTGAAGCTTTCTTT | CASSRRAEAFF
TRBJ2-7 | once | TRBD1 | TRBV27 | TGTGCCAGCAGCGTCGTGGGACAGGGGCCCTACGAGCAGTACTTC | CASSVVGQGPYEQYF
TRBJ2-7 | NA | NA | TRBV20-1 | TGCAGTGCTAGTATAATTGCCTACGAGCAGTACTTC | CSASIIAYEQYF
TRBJ1-6 | NA | NA | TRBV9 | TGTGCCAGCAGCGTAGAGACAGGAATCAATTCACCCCTCCACTTT | CASSVETGINSPLHF
TRBJ1-2 | NA | TRBD1 | TRBV27 | TGTGCCAGCAGCAATTCCGGGACAGGGTATGGCTACACCTTC | CASSNSGTGYGYTF
TRBJ2-5 | NA | TRBD1 | TRBV19 | TGTGCCAGTAGTATAGCCGGACAGGGGCCGGCGACCCAGTACTTC | CASSIAGQGPATQYF
TRBJ1-1 | once | NA | TRBV7-2 | TGTGCCAGCAGCTTAGGGGGCTACGCCACTGAAGCTTTCTTT | CASSLGGYATEAFF
TRBJ1-5 | NA | TRBD1 | TRBV30 | TGTGCCTGGGGGACAGGGGATCCCCAGCCCCAGCATTTT | CAWGTGDPQPQHF
TRBJ2-6 | NA | NA | TRBV7-6 | TGTGCCAGCAGCTTAGAAACAGCTGGGGCCAACGTCCTGACTTTC | CASSLETAGANVLTF
TRBJ1-1 | once | NA | TRBV4-2 | TGTGCCAGCAGCCAAGAAAGTCGGAAAGACACTGAAGCTTTCTTT | CASSQESRKDTEAFF
TRBJ2-7 | once | NA | TRBV6-1 | TGTGCCAGCAGACCCCGGGGACCTGAACCCGACGAGCAGTACTTC | CASRPRGPEPDEQYF
TRBJ2-5 | NA | TRBD1 | TRBV11-2 | TGTGCCAGCAGCTTAGATCCAGGGGGCGGCGAGACCCAGTACTTC | CASSLDPGGGETQYF
TRBJ2-1 | few | NA | TRBV5-1 | TGCGCCAGCAGCTTGCGGCCGGTCTCCTACAATGAGCAGTTCTTC | CASSLRPVSYNEQFF
TRBJ1-3 | NA | NA | TRBV3-1/TRBV3-2 | TGTGCCAGCAGCCAAGTTTTCAGACTCTCTGGAAACACCATATATTTT | CASSQVFRLSGNTIYF
TRBJ1-1 | NA | NA | TRBV3-1/TRBV3-2 | TGTGCCAGCAGCCAAGTCAGGTACAGTGAAGCTTTCTTT | CASSQVRYSEAFF
TRBJ2-1 | NA | NA | TRBV6-4 | TGTGCCAGCACGTTAGTGGCGGGAAGTTCGAATGAGCAGTTCTTC | CASTLVAGSSNEQFF
TRBJ2-1 | many | TRBD2 | TRBV19 | TGTGCCAGTAGTCTTATAGCGGGAGCCTACAATGAGCAGTTCTTC | CASSLIAGAYNEQFF
TRBJ1-6 | few | NA | TRBV5-4 | TGTGCCAGCAGCCCGGGACATAGCTCCTATAATTCACCCCTCCACTTT | CASSPGHSSYNSPLHF
TRBJ1-2 | NA | TRBD1 | TRBV12-5 | TGTGCTAGTGTCCTTCCAGGGGGATCCTCTAACTATGGCTACACCTTC | CASVLPGGSSNYGYTF
TRBJ1-4 | NA | TRBD1 | TRBV28 | TGTGCCAGCAGTCTATTACGACAGGGGGCGCATACTAATGAAAAACTGTTTTTT | CASSLLRQGAHTNEKLFF
TRBJ2-1 | NA | NA | TRBV10-3 | TGTGCCACCCGGAATAGAGGGGATGACAATGAGCAGTTCTTC | CATRNRGDDNEQFF
TRBJ2-7 | few | TRBD1 | TRBV14 | TGTGCCAGCAGCTCCAGGGGGCTGTCCGAGCAGTACTTC | CASSSRGLSEQYF
TRBJ2-3 | NA | TRBD2 | TRBV6-2/TRBV6-3 | TGTGCCAGCAGCTCGATAAGCGGGGTCACAGATACGCAGTATTTT | CASSSISGVTDTQYF
TRBJ1-2 | NA | TRBD1 | TRBV27 | TGTGCCAGCAGTCCACACACCGGGACAGGGGGCGCCGGCTACACCTTC | CASSPHTGTGGAGYTF